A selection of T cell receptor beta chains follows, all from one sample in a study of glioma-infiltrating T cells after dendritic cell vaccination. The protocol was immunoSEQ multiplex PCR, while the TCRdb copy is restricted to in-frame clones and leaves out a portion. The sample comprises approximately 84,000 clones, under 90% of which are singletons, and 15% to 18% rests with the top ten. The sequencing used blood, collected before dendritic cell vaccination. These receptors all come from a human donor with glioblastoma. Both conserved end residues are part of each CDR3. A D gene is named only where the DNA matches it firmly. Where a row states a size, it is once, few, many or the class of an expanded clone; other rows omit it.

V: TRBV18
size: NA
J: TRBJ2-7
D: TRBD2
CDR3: CASLNFSGRGEQYF
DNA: TGTGCCAGCCTCAATTTTTCAGGGAGGGGAGAGCAGTACTTC

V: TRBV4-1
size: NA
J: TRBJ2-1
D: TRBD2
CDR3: CASSQDSVSGGNNEQFF
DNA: TGCGCCAGCAGCCAAGATTCGGTGAGCGGGGGGAACAATGAGCAGTTCTTC

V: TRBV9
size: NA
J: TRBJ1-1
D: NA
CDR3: CASSGRGGVMNTEAFF
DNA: TGTGCCAGCAGCGGGAGAGGTGGAGTGATGAACACTGAAGCTTTCTTT

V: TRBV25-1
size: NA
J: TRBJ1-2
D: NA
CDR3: CASSITANYGYTF
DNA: TGTGCCAGCAGCATTACAGCTAACTATGGCTACACCTTC

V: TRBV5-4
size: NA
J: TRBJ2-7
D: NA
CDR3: CASSLVAGGAGGEQYF
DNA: TGTGCCAGCAGCTTGGTGGCAGGGGGCGCCGGGGGGGAGCAGTACTTC

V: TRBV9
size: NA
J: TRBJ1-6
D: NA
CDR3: CASSVLQGGALHF
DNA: TGTGCCAGCAGCGTGCTCCAGGGAGGGGCCCTCCACTTT

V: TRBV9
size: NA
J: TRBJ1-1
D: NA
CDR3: CASSVIGTYDTEAFF
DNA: TGTGCCAGCAGCGTAATAGGGACTTACGACACTGAAGCTTTCTTT

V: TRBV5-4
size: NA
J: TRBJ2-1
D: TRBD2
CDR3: CASSFAGGSYNEQFF
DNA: TGTGCCAGCAGCTTCGCGGGGGGCTCCTACAATGAGCAGTTCTTC

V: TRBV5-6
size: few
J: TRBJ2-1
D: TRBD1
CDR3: CASSLPGQGNEQFF
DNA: TGTGCCAGCAGCTTACCGGGACAGGGGAATGAGCAGTTCTTC

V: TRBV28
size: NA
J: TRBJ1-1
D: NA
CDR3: CASSLAAINTEAFF
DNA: TGTGCCAGCAGTTTAGCGGCAATAAACACTGAAGCTTTCTTT

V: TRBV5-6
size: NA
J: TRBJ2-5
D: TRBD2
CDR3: CASSSGTSGQETQYF
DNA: TGTGCCAGCAGCTCGGGGACTAGCGGTCAAGAGACCCAGTACTTC

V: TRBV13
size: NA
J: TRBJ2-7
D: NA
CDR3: CASSQERRTGHYEQYF
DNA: TGTGCCAGCAGCCAAGAGCGGAGGACGGGACATTACGAGCAGTACTTC

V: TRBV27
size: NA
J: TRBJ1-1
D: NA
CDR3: CASTPHSMNTEAFF
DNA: TGTGCCAGCACCCCGCACAGCATGAACACTGAAGCTTTCTTT